The clone carrying this T cell receptor beta chain has a handful of counts. Its antigen remains unidentified. Whole-study results and caveats: Tumor memory CD4+ T cell TCR gene usage clustered with blood and lymph node memory CD4+ cells and lymph node naive CD4+ cells.

Semi-nested PCR with Nested Universal Primer A followed constant-region reverse priming of full-length variable regions. TCRdb re-called the 5' RACE reads with MiXCR, one entry per CDR3 protein. The sample holds 55,000 to 80,000 distinct CDR3 sequences, about 20% seen once. The CDR3 covers 15 residues. Between the trimmed V and J ends, which lost 0 bases and 8 bases, there was a span of 17 bases. Germline V gene lookup returns CDR1 SGHRS and CDR2 YFSETQ. The sequenced sample was memory CD4+ T cells sorted from a lymph node. Sample subset: memory CD4+ T cells, CD4+CD45RO+CD25-. The chain carries TRBV5-1 and TRBJ1-2; TRBD1 is a possible D gene (6 bases). This sequence was found in a female donor with breast cancer. CDR3: CASSLGYGAGEGYTF. Here the CDR3 DNA reads TGCGCCAGCAGCTTGGGTTACGGGGCAGGGGAAGGCTACACCTTC.